The rows below give T cell receptor beta chains drawn from one sample of a study of vaccination and CD4 T cells after COVID-19. TCRdb reprocessed the PCR reads via MiXCR and lists one record per CDR3 protein. The sample lists 15,000 to 17,000 distinct CDR3 sequences; 35% to 50% were seen once. Their recognized antigens are unknown. The starting material was CD4+ T cells from blood, cultured in vitro, obtained before SARS-CoV-2 vaccination. The receptors stem from a human donor who had recovered from COVID-19. Each CDR3 is given with its conserved first and last residue. The D gene is left open where the match is weak. Not every row has a clone size; where given, it reads once, few, many or a size class.

D: TRBD2
size: NA
J: TRBJ2-3
V: TRBV9
CDR3: CASGQRGLPADTQYF
DNA: TGTGCCAGCGGTCAGCGGGGGCTCCCCGCAGATACGCAGTATTTT

D: TRBD2
size: NA
J: TRBJ2-3
V: TRBV2
CDR3: CASEKLAASTDTQYF
DNA: TGTGCCAGCGAAAAACTAGCGGCTAGCACAGATACGCAGTATTTT

D: NA
size: NA
J: TRBJ2-3
V: TRBV25-1
CDR3: CASSYTDTQYF
DNA: TGTGCCAGCAGTTACACAGATACGCAGTATTTT

D: NA
size: NA
J: TRBJ1-2
V: TRBV21-1
CDR3: CASSKRGRRDKDLSHYGYTF
DNA: TGTGCCAGCAGCAAAAGGGGGCGGAGGGACAAGGACCTCTCCCACTATGGCTACACCTTC

D: NA
size: few
J: TRBJ2-3
V: TRBV11-3
CDR3: CASSLGRSSDTQYF
DNA: TGTGCCAGCAGCTTAGGTCGCAGCAGCGATACGCAGTATTTT

D: NA
size: few
J: TRBJ2-3
V: TRBV7-3
CDR3: CASSHGLNTDTQYF
DNA: TGTGCCAGCAGCCACGGACTCAACACAGATACGCAGTATTTT

D: TRBD1
size: NA
J: TRBJ1-3
V: TRBV6-1
CDR3: CASRTTGTGASGNTIYF
DNA: TGTGCCAGCAGGACTACGGGGACAGGGGCATCTGGAAACACCATATATTTT

D: TRBD1
size: few
J: TRBJ1-2
V: TRBV7-2
CDR3: CASTTRGGYTF
DNA: TGTGCCAGCACCACCAGGGGGGGCTACACCTTC

D: NA
size: NA
J: TRBJ1-5
V: TRBV18
CDR3: CASSPGQISNQPQHF
DNA: TGTGCCAGCTCACCCGGACAGATTAGCAATCAGCCCCAGCATTTT

D: TRBD2
size: NA
J: TRBJ2-5
V: TRBV6-5
CDR3: CASSYGPSGGQETQYF
DNA: TGTGCCAGCAGTTATGGCCCTAGCGGGGGCCAAGAGACCCAGTACTTC

D: NA
size: NA
J: TRBJ1-1
V: TRBV27
CDR3: CASSRPGTISEAFF
DNA: TGTGCCAGCAGCCGACCCGGGACAATCTCTGAAGCTTTCTTT

D: NA
size: once
J: TRBJ2-7
V: TRBV5-6
CDR3: CASSLISYEQYF
DNA: TGTGCCAGCAGTTTGATCTCCTACGAGCAGTACTTC

D: NA
size: few
J: TRBJ1-2
V: TRBV7-9
CDR3: CASSAVANYGYTF
DNA: TGTGCCAGCAGCGCCGTCGCTAACTATGGCTACACCTTC

D: NA
size: NA
J: TRBJ2-7
V: TRBV28
CDR3: CATFGGHEQYF
DNA: TGTGCCACCTTCGGAGGCCACGAGCAGTACTTC

D: NA
size: NA
J: TRBJ1-6
V: TRBV6-1
CDR3: CASSEAGQGFSPLHF
DNA: TGTGCCAGCAGTGAAGCAGGCCAGGGTTTTTCACCCCTCCACTTT

D: TRBD2
size: few
J: TRBJ2-2
V: TRBV7-2
CDR3: CASSLERGTRELFF
DNA: TGTGCCAGCAGCTTAGAGCGGGGGACCCGGGAGCTGTTTTTT

D: NA
size: NA
J: TRBJ1-2
V: TRBV7-2
CDR3: CASSFWGYGYTF
DNA: TGTGCCAGCAGCTTCTGGGGATATGGCTACACCTTC

D: NA
size: few
J: TRBJ1-2
V: TRBV7-9
CDR3: CASSLVGNNYGYTF
DNA: TGTGCCAGCAGCTTAGTGGGCAACAACTATGGCTACACCTTC

D: TRBD2
size: NA
J: TRBJ2-5
V: TRBV6-4
CDR3: CASRFRAGAPIPPQETQYF
DNA: TGTGCCAGCAGATTCAGAGCGGGGGCCCCTATTCCTCCGCAAGAGACCCAGTACTTC

D: TRBD1
size: NA
J: TRBJ1-2
V: TRBV20-1
CDR3: CSARWGQGNYGYTF
DNA: TGCAGTGCTAGGTGGGGACAGGGTAACTATGGCTACACCTTC

D: TRBD2
size: few
J: TRBJ2-1
V: TRBV20-1
CDR3: CSARVPPGLAGGSSYNEQFF
DNA: TGCAGTGCTAGAGTTCCTCCGGGACTAGCGGGGGGGAGCTCCTACAATGAGCAGTTCTTC

D: NA
size: few
J: TRBJ1-1
V: TRBV6-5
CDR3: CASSYGPANTEAFF
DNA: TGTGCCAGCAGTTACGGGCCAGCTAACACTGAAGCTTTCTTT

D: TRBD1
size: NA
J: TRBJ1-4
V: TRBV20-1
CDR3: CSAEPDRGEKLFF
DNA: TGCAGTGCAGAACCGGACAGGGGTGAAAAACTGTTTTTT

D: NA
size: NA
J: TRBJ1-1
V: TRBV6-1
CDR3: CASSAQNTEAFF
DNA: TGTGCCAGCAGTGCTCAGAACACTGAAGCTTTCTTT

D: TRBD1
size: few
J: TRBJ1-2
V: TRBV2
CDR3: CASSKGTGLGYTF
DNA: TGTGCCAGCAGTAAAGGGACAGGTCTTGGCTACACCTTC

D: NA
size: NA
J: TRBJ2-1
V: TRBV20-1
CDR3: CSAPLTRGSHNEQFF
DNA: TGCAGTGCGCCATTAACTAGAGGCTCCCACAATGAGCAGTTCTTC

D: TRBD2
size: few
J: TRBJ2-1
V: TRBV6-1
CDR3: CASRQEASGRFEQFF
DNA: TGTGCCAGCAGGCAAGAGGCTAGCGGGCGTTTTGAGCAGTTCTTC

D: TRBD1
size: few
J: TRBJ1-5
V: TRBV15
CDR3: CATSRGGTGKVTQPQHF
DNA: TGTGCCACCAGCAGAGGGGGGACAGGGAAGGTTACTCAGCCCCAGCATTTT

D: TRBD1
size: few
J: TRBJ1-2
V: TRBV7-8
CDR3: CASSLVRGLGYGYTF
DNA: TGTGCCAGCAGCTTAGTAAGGGGGCTCGGTTATGGCTACACCTTC

D: TRBD2
size: NA
J: TRBJ2-3
V: TRBV28
CDR3: CAGGGSGRGGIPDTQYF
DNA: TGTGCCGGAGGGGGTAGCGGGCGGGGGGGAATCCCAGATACGCAGTATTTT

D: NA
size: NA
J: TRBJ2-7
V: TRBV5-4
CDR3: CASSQRGGALVNEQYF
DNA: TGTGCCAGCAGTCAGCGAGGCGGAGCCCTTGTGAACGAGCAGTACTTC

D: NA
size: NA
J: TRBJ1-1
V: TRBV11-3
CDR3: CASSTKRNTEAFF
DNA: TGTGCCAGCAGCACCAAAAGGAACACTGAAGCTTTCTTT

D: NA
size: NA
J: TRBJ1-6
V: TRBV27
CDR3: CASSWGKKGGSPLHF
DNA: TGTGCCAGCAGTTGGGGGAAGAAGGGGGGTTCACCCCTCCACTTT

D: NA
size: NA
J: TRBJ2-3
V: TRBV11-3
CDR3: CASSLVSSTDTQYF
DNA: TGTGCCAGCAGCTTAGTCTCTAGCACAGATACGCAGTATTTT

D: TRBD2
size: NA
J: TRBJ2-5
V: TRBV5-4
CDR3: CASSSELLTSAETQYF
DNA: TGTGCCAGCAGCTCCGAACTCTTGACTAGCGCTGAGACCCAGTACTTC

D: TRBD2
size: NA
J: TRBJ2-3
V: TRBV20-1
CDR3: CSARSLAGSTDTQYF
DNA: TGCAGTGCTAGATCTCTAGCGGGTTCCACAGATACGCAGTATTTT

D: TRBD2
size: NA
J: TRBJ2-5
V: TRBV9
CDR3: CASSVGAGQETQYF
DNA: TGTGCCAGCAGCGTGGGAGCGGGGCAAGAGACCCAGTACTTC

D: NA
size: few
J: TRBJ2-3
V: TRBV27
CDR3: CASSNPAVWYF
DNA: TGTGCCAGCAGTAATCCGGCGGTATGGTATTTT

D: NA
size: medium-sized
J: TRBJ2-2
V: TRBV5-6
CDR3: CASSLGSAGELFF
DNA: TGTGCCAGCAGCCTGGGGAGCGCCGGGGAGCTGTTTTTT

D: TRBD1
size: NA
J: TRBJ2-1
V: TRBV29-1
CDR3: CSVPPGGSIDEQFF
DNA: TGCAGCGTTCCGCCAGGGGGCTCTATCGATGAGCAGTTCTTC

D: NA
size: few
J: TRBJ1-2
V: TRBV5-4
CDR3: CASSGEQGRYGYTF
DNA: TGTGCCAGCAGCGGGGAACAGGGACGCTATGGCTACACCTTC

D: NA
size: few
J: TRBJ1-5
V: TRBV12-3/TRBV12-4
CDR3: CASSYGGRSNQPQHF
DNA: TGTGCCAGCAGTTACGGGGGGCGAAGCAATCAGCCCCAGCATTTT

D: TRBD1
size: NA
J: TRBJ1-1
V: TRBV12-3/TRBV12-4
CDR3: CASSSRQGVNTEAFF
DNA: TGTGCCAGCAGTTCACGACAGGGGGTGAACACTGAAGCTTTCTTT

D: TRBD1
size: NA
J: TRBJ1-1
V: TRBV6-1
CDR3: CASSPFGTDTNTEAFF
DNA: TGTGCCAGCAGCCCCTTCGGGACAGATACGAACACTGAAGCTTTCTTT

D: NA
size: NA
J: TRBJ1-1
V: TRBV5-6
CDR3: CASSFGHGTEAFF
DNA: TGTGCCAGCAGCTTCGGGCACGGGACTGAAGCTTTCTTT

D: NA
size: few
J: TRBJ2-7
V: TRBV20-1
CDR3: CSASLDSAGEQYF
DNA: TGCAGTGCTAGTCTTGACAGCGCAGGCGAGCAGTACTTC

D: NA
size: NA
J: TRBJ2-5
V: TRBV19
CDR3: CASSIRGAKTQYF
DNA: TGTGCCAGTAGTATCCGGGGGGCCAAGACCCAGTACTTC

D: NA
size: NA
J: TRBJ2-5
V: TRBV7-3
CDR3: CASSFGSQETQYF
DNA: TGTGCCAGCAGCTTTGGCAGCCAAGAGACCCAGTACTTC

D: NA
size: NA
J: TRBJ2-5
V: TRBV30
CDR3: CASLTANQETQYF
DNA: TGTGCCTCCCTGACAGCGAACCAAGAGACCCAGTACTTC

D: TRBD2
size: few
J: TRBJ2-2
V: TRBV24-1
CDR3: CATSVAGHKNTGELFF
DNA: TGTGCCACCAGTGTAGCGGGACACAAGAACACCGGGGAGCTGTTTTTT

D: TRBD1
size: NA
J: TRBJ1-6
V: TRBV2
CDR3: CASSEFGTANNSPLHF
DNA: TGTGCCAGCAGTGAATTTGGGACAGCTAATAATTCACCCCTCCACTTT

D: TRBD1
size: NA
J: TRBJ1-5
V: TRBV19
CDR3: CASSTKNRGNQPQHF
DNA: TGTGCCAGTAGCACTAAAAACAGGGGTAATCAGCCCCAGCATTTT

D: NA
size: few
J: TRBJ1-5
V: TRBV2
CDR3: CASSTQGLNQPQHF
DNA: TGTGCCAGCAGTACACAAGGGCTAAATCAGCCCCAGCATTTT